A single sample gave rise to the 5 T cell receptor beta chains below, sequenced in a study of T cell repertoires in ileal Crohn's disease. Repertoires were generated with immunoSEQ multiplex PCR, while TCRdb's copy carries only in-frame clones and drops some. The table lists fewer than 6,500 clones, about nine tenths of them singletons, with 5% to 6.5% in the top ten. The sequenced sample consisted of ileal tissue. These TCRs come from an adult with Crohn's disease.

This chain connects TRBV4-2 to TRBJ2-3, with TRBD2 matching over 15 bases. Per the germline V gene, CDR1 is LGHNA and CDR2 is YNFKEQ. With V trimmed by 3 bases and J by 1 base, 8 bases remained unmatched. This CDR3 region has 19 residues. In nucleotides, the CDR3 is TGTGCCAGCAGCCAGCGGACTAGCGGGGGGGCAGCGGGCACAGATACGCAGTATTTT. Residues: CASSQRTSGGAAGTDTQYF.

This rearrangement joins TRBV6-1 to TRBJ2-7; no reliable D call. Trimming shortened V by 4 bases and J by 5 bases, and 12 bases separated the two germline ends. The CDR3 covers 13 residues. Germline assignment: CDR1 MNHNS and CDR2 SASEGT. The CDR3 here is CASSAGLIHEQYF. CDR3 DNA sequence: TGTGCCAGCAGTGCGGGTCTTATCCACGAGCAGTACTTC.

The chain is built from TRBV28 and TRBJ2-1; D not certain. The germline gives CDR1 MDHEN, CDR2 SYDVKM. Trimming removed 8 bases from V and 6 bases from J, with 8 bases in between. The CDR3 extends over 11 amino acids. The CDR3 protein is CASQSPNEQFF. The DNA for the CDR3 is TGTGCCAGCCAATCCCCCAATGAGCAGTTCTTC.

J is TRBJ1-6 and V is TRBV9; the D is unclear. This CDR3 has 13 residues. The V end was cut by 0 bases, the J end by 8 bases, with 6 bases between. Germline CDR1 reads SGDLS; CDR2 reads YYNGEE. CDR3 DNA: TGTGCCAGCAGCGTAGCCGGGTATTCACCCCTCCACTTT. It codes for CASSVAGYSPLHF.

The chain employs TRBV5-1 and TRBJ2-1, with 7 bases matching TRBD2. CDR1 and CDR2 (germline): SGHRS, YFSETQ. V trimming: 9 bases; J trimming: 7 bases; junction bases outside the gene matches: 16. CDR3 length: 15 residues. DNA of the CDR3: TGCGCCACCGCTAGGGGAGGGGCTTTTGGGAATGAGCAGTTCTTC. This codes for CATARGGAFGNEQFF.